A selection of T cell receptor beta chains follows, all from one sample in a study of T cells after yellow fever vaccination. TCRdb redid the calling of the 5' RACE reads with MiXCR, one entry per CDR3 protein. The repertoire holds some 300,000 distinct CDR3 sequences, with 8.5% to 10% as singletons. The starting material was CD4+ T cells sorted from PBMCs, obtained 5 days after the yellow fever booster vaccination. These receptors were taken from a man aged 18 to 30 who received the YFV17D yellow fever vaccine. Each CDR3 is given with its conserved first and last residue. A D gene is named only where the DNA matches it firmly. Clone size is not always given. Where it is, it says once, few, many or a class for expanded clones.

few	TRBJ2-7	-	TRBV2	CASAGGSYEQYF	TGTGCCAGCGCAGGGGGGAGCTACGAGCAGTACTTC
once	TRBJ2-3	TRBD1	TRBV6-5	CASSYGTTGLDTQYF	TGTGCCAGCAGTTACGGGACGACAGGGTTGGATACGCAGTATTTT
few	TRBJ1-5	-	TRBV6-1	CASSVNARMNQPQHF	TGTGCCAGCAGTGTTAACGCACGGATGAATCAGCCCCAGCATTTT
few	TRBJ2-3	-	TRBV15	CATSRGQADTQYF	TGTGCCACCAGCAGAGGCCAGGCAGATACGCAGTATTTT
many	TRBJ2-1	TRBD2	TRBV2	CASSATPSGGDNEQFF	TGTGCCAGCAGCGCCACCCCTAGCGGGGGGGACAATGAGCAGTTCTTC
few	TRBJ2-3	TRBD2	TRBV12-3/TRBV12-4	CASSRGAGADTQYF	TGTGCCAGCAGTCGGGGAGCGGGGGCGGATACGCAGTATTTT
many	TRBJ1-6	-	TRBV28	CASRLGGGSSYNSPLHF	TGTGCCAGCAGACTCGGGGGGGGAAGCTCCTATAATTCACCCCTCCACTTT
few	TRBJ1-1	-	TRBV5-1	CASSPEGQNTEAFF	TGCGCCAGCAGCCCGGAAGGGCAGAACACTGAAGCTTTCTTT
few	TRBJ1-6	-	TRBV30	CAWSSSQGTPLHF	TGTGCCTGGAGTTCCAGCCAGGGAACACCCCTCCACTTT
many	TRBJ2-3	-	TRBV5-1	CASSGGADTQYF	TGCGCCAGCAGCGGAGGGGCAGATACGCAGTATTTT
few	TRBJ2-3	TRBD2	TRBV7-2	CASSFEAGGTDTQYF	TGTGCCAGCAGCTTCGAAGCGGGGGGGACAGATACGCAGTATTTT
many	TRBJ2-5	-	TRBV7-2	CASSLAWPQETQYF	TGTGCCAGCAGCTTAGCCTGGCCGCAAGAGACCCAGTACTTC
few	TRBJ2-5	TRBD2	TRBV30	CAWGLAGGLYQETQYF	TGTGCCTGGGGGCTAGCGGGGGGGTTGTACCAAGAGACCCAGTACTTC
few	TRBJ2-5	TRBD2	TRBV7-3	CASSSGTSGQTQYF	TGTGCCAGCAGCAGCGGGACTAGTGGGCAGACCCAGTACTTC
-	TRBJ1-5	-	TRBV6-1	CASSVGTRRGNQPQHF	TGTGCCAGCAGTGTGGGGACAAGGAGGGGCAATCAGCCCCAGCATTTT
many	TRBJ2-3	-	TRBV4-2	CASSQPDYSDTQYF	TGTGCCAGCAGCCAGCCGGACTACTCAGATACGCAGTATTTT
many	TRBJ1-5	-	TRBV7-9	CASSPGGGGSNQPQHF	TGTGCCAGCAGCCCTGGGGGGGGAGGAAGCAATCAGCCCCAGCATTTT
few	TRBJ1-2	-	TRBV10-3	CAISIGPEGYTF	TGTGCCATCAGTATTGGACCTGAAGGCTACACCTTC
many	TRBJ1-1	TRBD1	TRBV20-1	CSATPYNRGNTEAFF	TGCAGTGCTACACCTTATAACAGGGGGAACACTGAAGCTTTCTTT
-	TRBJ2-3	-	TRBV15	CATSRDQDTDTQYF	TGTGCCACCAGCAGAGACCAGGACACAGATACGCAGTATTTT
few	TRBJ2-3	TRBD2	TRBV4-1	CASSQPASGGTDTQYF	TGCGCCAGCAGCCAACCGGCTAGCGGGGGGACAGATACGCAGTATTTT
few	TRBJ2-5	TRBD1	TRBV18	CASSPTGDPQETQYF	TGTGCCAGCTCACCCACAGGGGACCCCCAAGAGACCCAGTACTTC
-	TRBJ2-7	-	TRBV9	CASSVGDLTYEQYF	TGTGCCAGCAGCGTAGGGGACTTGACCTACGAGCAGTACTTC
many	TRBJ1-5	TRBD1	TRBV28	CASSWDRWGYSNQPQHF	TGTGCCAGCAGCTGGGACAGGTGGGGCTATAGCAATCAGCCCCAGCATTTT
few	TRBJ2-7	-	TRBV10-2	CASSRGHSSSSYEQYF	TGCGCCAGCAGCCGGGGACACTCGTCGAGCTCCTACGAGCAGTACTTC
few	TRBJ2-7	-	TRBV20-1	CSASRDPHEQYF	TGCAGTGCTAGCCGGGATCCCCACGAGCAGTACTTC
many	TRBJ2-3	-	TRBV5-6	CASGQLSTDTQYF	TGTGCCAGCGGCCAACTGAGCACAGATACGCAGTATTTT